This entry features one T cell receptor beta chain sequence. The repertoire was sequenced with immunoSEQ multiplex PCR; TCRdb's copy has only in-frame clones and lacks some. The sample gives some 80,000 clones, 75% to 90% of which show up once; approximately 5.8% is in the top ten. This entry comes from a study of blood T cell repertoires in COVID-19. The wider study: COVID-19 samples collected from the United States, Italy and Spain covered acute and convalescent phases.

The clonotype comes from a man aged 55 to 70 with active or convalescent COVID-19. Sequencing used peripheral blood.

CDR3 sequence (DNA): TGTGCCAGCAGCTTGTCCCGCTCGATACTTTATGGCTACACCTTC. It encodes CASSLSRSILYGYTF. The gene calls are TRBV11-2 and TRBJ1-2; D remains unclear. Germline CDR1 is SGHAT and CDR2 is FQNNGV. The V end lost 3 bases, the J end lost 5 bases, and 16 bases lay between the germline ends. This CDR3 is built from 15 residues.